The 22 T cell receptor beta chains presented below share a single source sample, sequenced in a study of T cells in Graves' hyperthyroidism and ophthalmopathy. Amplified TCR beta CDR3 regions came from RNA transcripts. An initial round of RT-PCR targeting the TCR CDR3 relied on the HTBI primer set. TCRdb re-analysed the multiplex PCR reads in MiXCR, keeping a single row per CDR3 protein. This table holds about 380,000 distinct CDR3 sequences, about 15% found once. What was sequenced was blood. The receptor source for this set is an older woman with Graves' hyperthyroidism.

This clonotype has at least ten counts. This chain uses TRBV24-1 with TRBJ2-3; TRBD1 is a possible D gene (6 bases). The CDR3 covers 19 residues. The germline V gene has CDR1 KGHDR and CDR2 SFDVKD. The V gene lost 6 bases and the J gene lost 3 bases, with 27 bases spanning the gap. The CDR3 reads CATSQDSTVSPYQTDTQYF. DNA for the CDR3: TGTGCCACCAGTCAGGACAGTACGGTCTCTCCGTACCAAACAGATACGCAGTATTTT.

The chain recombines TRBV2 with TRBJ2-3; D possibly matches TRBD1 or TRBD2 (6 bases each). The CDR3 length is 16 residues. Germline V gene data show CDR1 as SNHLY and CDR2 as FYNNEI. Between the trimmed V and J ends, which lost 6 bases and 0 bases, there was a span of 16 bases. CDR3: CASSLGGLSSTDTQYF. In DNA form, the CDR3 reads TGTGCCAGCAGCTTAGGGGGGCTATCTAGCACAGATACGCAGTATTTT.

The chain recombines TRBV19 with TRBJ1-2; perhaps TRBD1 as D (6 bases). The germline V gene has CDR1 LNHDA and CDR2 SQIVND (reference sequence). Trimming took 5 bases from V and 8 from J, leaving 15 bases between them. This CDR3 spans 13 amino acids. Here the CDR3 DNA reads TGTGCCAGTAGTCCCGACAGGTGGAAGGGCTACACCTTC. This encodes CASSPDRWKGYTF.

V is TRBV6-5 and J is TRBJ2-1; tentatively, D is TRBD1 (5 bases). Germline assignment: CDR1 MNHEY and CDR2 SVGAGI. The CDR3 sequence is 16 residues long. V lost 2 bases to trimming and J lost 4 bases, with 15 bases between them. In DNA, the CDR3 is TGTGCCAGCAGTTACACCAGGGTTAGGGTTTACAATGAGCAGTTCTTC. Amino acid sequence: CASSYTRVRVYNEQFF.

By share, this clonotype counts as medium-sized (0.01 to 0.1%). The rearrangement joins TRBV11-2 to TRBJ2-5, with a weak D call TRBD1 (5 bases). Trimming removed 0 bases from V and 7 bases from J, with 9 bases in between. The CDR3 spans 13 residues. Germline CDR1 is SGHAT and CDR2 is FQNNGV. The CDR3 sequence is CASSLELQATQYF. The DNA of the CDR3 is TGTGCCAGCAGCTTAGAACTACAGGCGACCCAGTACTTC.

This clonotype was counted ten times or more. The chain recombines TRBV2 with TRBJ2-5, with a weak D call TRBD1 (5 bases). The V end was cut by 5 bases, the J end by 2 bases, with 9 bases between. In germline, CDR1 is SNHLY, CDR2 FYNNEI. The CDR3 has 13 amino acids. The DNA of the CDR3 is TGTGCCAGCAGTTCCCGACAGCAAGAGACCCAGTACTTC. Translating gives CASSSRQQETQYF.

V usage is TRBV20-1 and J usage is TRBJ1-1, with a possible D match to TRBD1 (5 bases). Germline assignment: CDR1 DFQATT and CDR2 SNEGSKA (reference sequence). The germline V and J ends were trimmed by 1 base and 4 bases, with 13 bases remaining between them. This CDR3 is 14 amino acids long. The CDR3 sequence is CSARAAGTSTEAFF. The CDR3, as DNA: TGCAGTGCTAGAGCGGCAGGGACCAGCACTGAAGCTTTCTTT.

There are many counts of this clonotype. The CDR3: CASSPRGPPEQKLFF. CDR3 DNA: TGTGCCAGCTCACCCCGGGGCCCTCCGGAACAAAAACTGTTTTTT. J is TRBJ1-4 and V is TRBV18, with D possibly matching TRBD1 (5 bases). This CDR3 spans 15 amino acids. V was trimmed by 3 bases and J by 9 bases, leaving 17 bases between them. Germline-derived CDR1 and CDR2 are KGHSH and LQKENI.

As to this clonotype: This may come from a read error, since a much larger clone is one base off. The chain has TRBV27 and TRBJ2-2, with no clear D. CDR1 is MNHEY and CDR2 is SMNVEV in the germline V gene (reference sequence). The CDR3 runs 14 residues. The V and J ends lost 2 bases and 5 bases respectively, with 9 bases between them. The DNA for the CDR3 is TGTGCCAGCAGTTTAGTAAGCAGAACCGGGGAGCTGTTTTTT. It specifies CASSLVSRTGELFF.

This clonotype was detected ten times or more. One end of the junction is discordant with germline, which a read error may explain. The V gene is TRBV27, the J gene TRBJ2-7; 8 bases are shared with TRBD2. The CDR3 totals 13 residues. Germline V gene data show CDR1 as MNHEY and CDR2 as SMNVEV (reference sequence). The DNA for the CDR3 is TGTGCCAGCAGTTTTGCGACTAGCGACGAGGAGTACTTC. Translating gives CASSFATSDEEYF.

For this clonotype: This clone may be a read error of a much larger clone one base away. The V gene is TRBV12-3 or TRBV12-4, the J gene TRBJ2-5; TRBD2 aligns across 7 bases. The CDR3 totals 14 residues. In DNA, the CDR3 is TGTGCCAGCAGTTTATCCGGGGTGCGGGAGACCCGGTACTTC. Its translation: CASSLSGVRETRYF.

The genes are TRBV4-1 and TRBJ1-2; D gene uncertain. There are 14 residues in the CDR3. Per the germline V gene, CDR1 is MGHRA and CDR2 is YSYEKL. Trimming shortened V by 2 bases and J by 0 bases, and 7 bases separated the two germline ends. The CDR3 DNA reads as TGCGCCAGCAGCCAAACGGCCTCTAACTATGGCTACACCTTC. Residues: CASSQTASNYGYTF.

This clonotype was seen a few times. CDR3 nucleotides: TGTGCCTGGAGTGTCTGGCGGGAACTCTACAATGAGCAGTTCTTC. It yields the protein CAWSVWRELYNEQFF. The chain is built from TRBV30 and TRBJ2-1, with D maybe TRBD2 (6 bases). The V end lost 0 bases, the J end lost 3 bases, and 12 bases lay between the germline ends. The CDR3 totals 15 residues. Germline CDR1 is GTSNPN and CDR2 is SVGIG (reference sequence).

The table lists this clonotype with many counts. The chain combines TRBV24-1 with TRBJ1-6; 10 nucleotides agree with TRBD1. Germline CDR1 is KGHDR and CDR2 is SFDVKD. The CDR3 extends over 15 amino acids. Losses at the gene ends were 3 bases for V and 8 bases for J; bases not matched to a gene: 3. The DNA of the CDR3 is TGTGCCACCAGTGATCCGGGACAGGGGTATTCACCCCTCCACTTT. Translation: CATSDPGQGYSPLHF.

The rearrangement uses TRBV5-1 and TRBJ2-7; 11 bases fit TRBD2. V lost 4 bases and J lost 5; bases outside the gene matches: 8. Germline CDR1 and CDR2: SGHRS and YFSETQ. CDR3 length: 15 residues. The CDR3 loop reads CASSATSGSYDEQYF. CDR3 bases: TGCGCCAGCAGCGCCACTAGCGGGAGCTACGACGAGCAGTACTTC. Using reference TRBV5-1 and TRBJ2-7 for the parts outside the CDR3, the full variable domain is KAGVTQTPRYLIKTRGQQVTLSCSPISGHRSVSWYQQTPGQGLQFLFEYFSETQRNKGNFPGRFSGRQFSNSRSEMNVSTLELGDSALYLCASSATSGSYDEQYFGPGTRLTVT.

This clonotype came up many times. This sequence joins TRBV7-9 and TRBJ2-1, with TRBD2 identical over 7 bases. This CDR3 is built from 15 residues. Germline assignment: CDR1 SEHNR and CDR2 FQNEAQ (reference sequence). Unmatched junction bases numbered 8, after V lost 1 base and J lost 8 bases. In nucleotides, the CDR3 is TGTGCCAGCAGCTTAGTGGCGGGAGCGCCCCATGAGCAGTTCTTC. As protein: CASSLVAGAPHEQFF.

This clonotype occurred many times. This rearrangement joins TRBV7-9 to TRBJ1-3, with TRBD1 matching 7 bases. V shed 5 bases, J shed 6 bases, and the junction held 4 bases outside the gene matches. The CDR3 contains 13 residues. Germline V gene sequence: CDR1 SEHNR, CDR2 FQNEAQ (reference sequence). DNA for the CDR3: TGTGCCAGCAGCGCGACAGGGATAAACACCATATATTTT. Its translation is CASSATGINTIYF. The whole variable domain, filled in from reference TRBV7-9 and TRBJ1-3, reads DTGVSQNPRHKITKRGQNVTFRCDPISEHNRLYWYRQTLGQGPEFLTYFQNEAQLEKSRLLSDRFSAERPKGSFSTLEIQRTEQGDSAMYLCASSATGINTIYFGEGSWLTVV.

The chain recombines TRBV11-2 with TRBJ2-3; D tentatively fits TRBD1 or TRBD2 (5 bases each). With 4 bases removed from V and 5 bases from J, the gap between germline ends came to 16 bases. CDR3 size: 15 residues. Germline V gene data show CDR1 as SGHAT and CDR2 as FQNNGV. The CDR3: CASSWGLAGLDTQYF. In DNA form, the CDR3 reads TGTGCCAGCAGCTGGGGCTTGGCGGGCTTAGATACGCAGTATTTT.

In this sample, this clonotype turned up many times. The rearrangement joins TRBV7-9 to TRBJ1-1; possible D gene TRBD1, 5 bases. Trimming pared 1 base from V and 1 base from J, leaving 7 bases between. CDR1 and CDR2 from the germline V gene are SEHNR and FQNEAQ (reference sequence). The CDR3 has 14 amino acids. CDR3 in amino acids: CASSLGTQNTEAFF. For the CDR3, the DNA is TGTGCCAGCAGCTTAGGGACACAGAACACTGAAGCTTTCTTT.

The rearrangement links TRBV6-6 to TRBJ2-1, with 12 bases lining up with TRBD2. The CDR3 is made up of 17 amino acids. J lost 7 bases, V lost 0 bases, and 7 bases had no gene match. Looked up from germline, CDR1 is MNHNY and CDR2 is SVGAGI (reference sequence). The DNA of the CDR3 is TGTGCCAGCAGTTACTCGTCTAGCGGGAGGGGGAGGAATGAGCAGTTCTTC. It is translated as CASSYSSSGRGRNEQFF.

The chain recombines TRBV18 with TRBJ2-1; 14 positions match TRBD2. The CDR3 spans 16 residues. J was trimmed by 5 bases and V by 3 bases; bases with no gene match: 3. In germline, CDR1 is KGHSH, CDR2 LQKENI. The CDR3 region is CASSPGLAGVNNEQFF. The CDR3 coding sequence is TGTGCCAGCTCACCGGGACTAGCGGGAGTAAACAATGAGCAGTTCTTC.

The table lists this clonotype with a few counts. The CDR3 loop reads CASSVALPTADSGANVLTF. DNA of the CDR3: TGTGCCAGCAGCGTAGCCCTACCTACAGCGGACTCTGGGGCCAACGTCCTGACTTTC. The chain couples TRBV9 to TRBJ2-6; possible D gene TRBD2, 5 bases. V was clipped by 0 bases and J by 0 bases, with 16 bases between them. Germline assignment: CDR1 SGDLS and CDR2 YYNGEE. The CDR3 loop spans 19 amino acids. Full variable domain (outside the CDR3, taken from reference TRBV9 and TRBJ2-6): DSGVTQTPKHLITATGQRVTLRCSPRSGDLSVYWYQQSLDQGLQFLIQYYNGEERAKGNILERFSAQQFPDLHSELNLSSLELGDSALYFCASSVALPTADSGANVLTFGAGSRLTVL.